This passage covers 10 T cell receptor beta chains from one sample sequenced in a study of CD8 T cells in Susac syndrome. Roughly 0.45 to 1 ug RNA was reverse transcribed with random hexamers. One entry per CDR3 protein, called by TCRdb with MiXCR from the immunoSEQ multiplex PCR reads. The sample lists some 140,000 distinct CDR3 sequences; roughly 94% were seen once. Sequencing was performed on CD8+ T cells from PBMCs. The receptors derive from a human donor with Susac syndrome.

The CDR3 DNA follows: TGCGCCAGCAGCCAAGATCTGGCGGGGGATTCGCAGTATTTT. Protein: CASSQDLAGDSQYF. The chain links TRBV4-1 to TRBJ2-3; TRBD2 matches 7 bases. This CDR3 is built from 14 residues. Germline V gives CDR1 MGHRA, CDR2 YSYEKL. Unmatched junction bases numbered 7, after V lost 0 bases and J lost 10 bases.

The chain employs TRBV20-1 and TRBJ2-7; no definite D call. V dropped 5 bases and J dropped 0 bases, with 11 bases sitting between them. This CDR3 contains 13 residues. Germline assignment: CDR1 DFQATT and CDR2 SNEGSKA (reference sequence). DNA of the CDR3: TGCAGTGCTGAAGGCGCTCTCTCCTACGAGCAGTACTTC. It specifies CSAEGALSYEQYF.

CDR3 sequence reads: CATSVLAGVEQFF. CDR3 bases: TGTGCCACCAGCGTACTAGCGGGAGTTGAGCAGTTCTTC. The V and J genes are TRBV15 and TRBJ2-1; 11 bases line up with TRBD2. CDR1 LNHNV and CDR2 YYDKDF come from the germline V gene (reference sequence). V shed 5 bases, J shed 9 bases, and the junction held 3 bases outside the gene matches. This CDR3 is built from 13 residues.

Worth noting for this clonotype: One end of the junction varies from germline; a read error may be responsible. The CDR3 bases are TGTGCCAGCAGCTTAGGCGGGACAACTGCTGAGGCTTTCTTT. Its translation is CASSLGGTTAEAFF. This sequence joins TRBV7-6 and TRBJ1-1; tentative D call: TRBD1 (6 bases). This CDR3 is built from 14 residues. The V gene's germline CDR1 is SGHVS and CDR2 FNYEAQ.

This chain uses TRBV3-1 with TRBJ2-5; no clear D gene. CDR3 length: 14 amino acids. The V and J ends lost 1 base and 7 bases respectively, with 13 bases between them. Per germline, CDR1 LGHDT and CDR2 YNNKEL (reference sequence). The DNA for the CDR3 is TGTGCCAGCAGCCAAGGAAGTGCCATCGCGACCCAGTACTTC. Translated: CASSQGSAIATQYF.

This clonotype appeared once. The chain links TRBV27 to TRBJ2-5, with D perhaps being TRBD1 or TRBD2 (5 bases each). CDR3 length: 14 amino acids. Germline assignment: CDR1 MNHEY and CDR2 SMNVEV (reference sequence). Trimming took off 4 bases at V and 7 bases at J, with 16 bases between the two ends. The CDR3 DNA reads TGTGCCAGCAGTTGGGGGACGTTCACGGGGACCCAGTACTTC. This gives the protein CASSWGTFTGTQYF.

J is TRBJ1-4 and V is TRBV20-1; D is uncertain. V lost 7 bases and J 6 bases, leaving 9 bases between the germline ends. The CDR3 loop spans 11 amino acids. The germline V gene encodes CDR1 DFQATT and CDR2 SNEGSKA (reference sequence). The CDR3 DNA sequence: TGCAGTGGAGGGCGGGATGAAAAACTGTTTTTT. Translation: CSGGRDEKLFF.

V usage is TRBV20-1 and J usage is TRBJ2-2; D not certain. CDR1 and CDR2 (germline): DFQATT, SNEGSKA (reference sequence). The CDR3 contains 12 residues. V gave up 4 bases and J gave up 8 bases, with 11 bases separating them. The CDR3 bases are TGCAGTGCTATTGGAAGCGAGGGGGAGCTGTTTTTT. Its protein product is CSAIGSEGELFF.

J is TRBJ2-7 and V is TRBV20-1, with a weak D call TRBD2 (5 bases). From germline, CDR1 is DFQATT and CDR2 SNEGSKA (reference sequence). The V end lost 6 bases, the J end lost 3 bases, and 21 bases lay between the germline ends. CDR3 length: 15 amino acids. The CDR3 DNA reads TGCAGTGCAGAACTCGGGATCCCTGGACTCTACGAGCAGTACTTC. It encodes CSAELGIPGLYEQYF.

This clonotype was recorded a few times. The rearrangement links TRBV3-1 to TRBJ2-7; TRBD2 agrees at 8 bases. J gave up 3 bases and V 4 bases, and 5 bases lay outside the gene matches. The CDR3 has 14 amino acids. Germline-derived CDR1 and CDR2 are LGHDT and YNNKEL (reference sequence). The CDR3 loop is CASSPGTSSYEQYF. CDR3 coding DNA: TGTGCCAGCAGCCCCGGGACTAGTAGCTACGAGCAGTACTTC.